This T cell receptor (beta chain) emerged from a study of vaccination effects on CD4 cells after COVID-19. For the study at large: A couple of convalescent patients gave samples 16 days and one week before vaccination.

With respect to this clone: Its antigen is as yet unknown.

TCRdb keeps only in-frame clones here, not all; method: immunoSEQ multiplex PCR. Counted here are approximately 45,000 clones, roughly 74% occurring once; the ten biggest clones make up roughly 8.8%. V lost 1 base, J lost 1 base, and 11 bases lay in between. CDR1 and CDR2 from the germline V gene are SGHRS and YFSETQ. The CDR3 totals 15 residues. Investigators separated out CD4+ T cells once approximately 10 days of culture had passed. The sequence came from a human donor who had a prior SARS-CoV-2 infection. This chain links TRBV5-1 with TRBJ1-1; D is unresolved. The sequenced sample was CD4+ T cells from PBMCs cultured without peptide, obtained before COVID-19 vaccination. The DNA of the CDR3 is TGCGCCAGCAGCTTGATCGCGGGTTCGAACACTGAAGCTTTCTTT. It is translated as CASSLIAGSNTEAFF.